Below, one TCR beta chain is given with its context. The V end lost 4 bases, the J end lost 7 bases, and 18 bases lay between the germline ends. The CDR3 loop spans 14 amino acids. Germline V gene sequence: CDR1 SGHRS, CDR2 YFSETQ. How the authors handled the data: Using reference gene primer amplification, nucleated cell counts were estimated. Method: immunoSEQ multiplex PCR; TCRdb's copy keeps in-frame clones and lacks some. Clone size and V and J calls were adopted from that table, with D and trimming inferred from the DNA. Here the sample spans some 150,000 clones, 70% to 90% being singletons. The entry originates in a study of blood T cell repertoires in COVID-19. Study-wide context: The samples span acute and convalescent COVID-19 from the United States, Italy and Spain. Nucleic acid was either cDNA or gDNA, and it came from T cells, B-cell-depleted T cells, or PBMCs.

Input material: peripheral blood. The chain links TRBV5-1 to TRBJ2-7; tentative D call: TRBD2 (6 bases). The sequence derives from a man aged 60 to 69 with active or convalescent COVID-19. The CDR3 nucleotides are TGCGCCAGCAGCGTGGGGCAGGAGGGAGGTGAGCAGTACTTC. Protein sequence: CASSVGQEGGEQYF.